This entry concerns a single T cell receptor (beta chain). Its cognate antigen is unknown. The record originates from a study of T cell repertoires in cytomegalovirus infection. Study details: Use of recently identified HLA-C-restricted and well-studied HLA-B-restricted CMV epitopes was part of the study.

Study-wide points: It was HLA-C-restricted CMV-specific TCR beta clonotypes that dominated the response ex vivo.

TCRdb re-called the reads with MiXCR, one entry per CDR3 protein. The data contain over 250,000 distinct CDR3 sequences, roughly a fifth of them singletons. Germline CDR1 and CDR2: ENHRY and SYGVKD. The germline V and J ends were trimmed by 5 bases and 7 bases, with 12 bases remaining between them. This CDR3 is built from 14 residues. This chain links TRBV10-3 with TRBJ1-6; weak D call: TRBD1 (6 bases). Sequenced material: cultured PBMCs, taken from culture after CMV antigen stimulation. The receptor was isolated from a human donor in good health (CMV status not recorded). Some clones in this sample may be carry-over from other donors' samples. Here the CDR3 reads CAISPGTQNSPLHF. The CDR3 DNA follows: TGTGCCATCAGTCCCGGGACACAGAATTCACCCCTCCACTTT.